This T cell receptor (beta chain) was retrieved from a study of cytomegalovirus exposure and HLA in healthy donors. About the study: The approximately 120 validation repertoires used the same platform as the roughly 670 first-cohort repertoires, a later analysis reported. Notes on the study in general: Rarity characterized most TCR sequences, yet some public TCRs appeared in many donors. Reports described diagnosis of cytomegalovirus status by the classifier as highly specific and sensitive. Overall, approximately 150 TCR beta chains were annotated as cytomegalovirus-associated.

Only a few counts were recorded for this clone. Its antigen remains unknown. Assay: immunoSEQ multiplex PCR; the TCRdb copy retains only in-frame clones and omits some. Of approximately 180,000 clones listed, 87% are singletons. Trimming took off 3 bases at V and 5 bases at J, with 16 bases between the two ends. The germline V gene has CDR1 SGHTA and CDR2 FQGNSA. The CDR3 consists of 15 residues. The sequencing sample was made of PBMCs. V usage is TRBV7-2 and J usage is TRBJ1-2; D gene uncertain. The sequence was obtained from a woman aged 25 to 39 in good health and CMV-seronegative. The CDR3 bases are TGTGCCAGCAGCTTCCAGAGAGGGATGAGTTATGGCTACACCTTC. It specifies CASSFQRGMSYGYTF.